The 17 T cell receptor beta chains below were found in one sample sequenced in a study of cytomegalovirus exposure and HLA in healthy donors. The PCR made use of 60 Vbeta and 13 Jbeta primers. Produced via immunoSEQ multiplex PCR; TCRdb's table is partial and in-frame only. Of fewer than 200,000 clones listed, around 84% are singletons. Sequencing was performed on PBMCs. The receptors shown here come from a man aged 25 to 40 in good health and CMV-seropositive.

The CDR3, as DNA: TGTGCCAGCAGCTACCAGGCTACGACAGGGGAATTGGTCTATGGCTACACCTTC. It is translated as CASSYQATTGELVYGYTF. V gene TRBV4-2 combines with J gene TRBJ1-2; TRBD1 matches 8 bases. This CDR3 is 18 amino acids long. The V gene end was trimmed by 5 bases and the J gene end by 4 bases; junction bases not matched to a gene: 18. CDR1 and CDR2 (germline): LGHNA, YNFKEQ.

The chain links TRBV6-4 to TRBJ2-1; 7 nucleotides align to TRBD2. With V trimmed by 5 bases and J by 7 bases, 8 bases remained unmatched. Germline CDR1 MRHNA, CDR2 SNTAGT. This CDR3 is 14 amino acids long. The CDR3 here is CASSPGLGGNEQFF. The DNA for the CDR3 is TGTGCCAGCAGTCCCGGACTAGGAGGTAATGAGCAGTTCTTC.

CDR3 sequence (DNA): TGCGCCAGCAGTGAGGGCAATGAGCAGTTCTTC. It yields the protein CASSEGNEQFF. V gene TRBV5-1 combines with J gene TRBJ2-1; tentatively, D is TRBD2 (5 bases). The germline V gene encodes CDR1 SGHRS and CDR2 YFSETQ. With 5 bases removed from V and 6 bases from J, the gap between germline ends came to 6 bases. This CDR3 region has 11 residues.

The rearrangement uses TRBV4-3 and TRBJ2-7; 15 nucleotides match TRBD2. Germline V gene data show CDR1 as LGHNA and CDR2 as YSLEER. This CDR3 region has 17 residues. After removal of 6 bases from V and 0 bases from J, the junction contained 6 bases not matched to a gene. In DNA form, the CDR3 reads TGCGCCAGCAGTTCAGGACTAGCGGGAGGGCCCTCCTACGAGCAGTACTTC. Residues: CASSSGLAGGPSYEQYF.

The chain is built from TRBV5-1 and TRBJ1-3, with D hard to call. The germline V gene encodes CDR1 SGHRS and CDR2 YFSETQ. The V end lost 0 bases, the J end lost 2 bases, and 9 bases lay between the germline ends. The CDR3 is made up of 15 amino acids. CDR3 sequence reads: CASSLATSTGNTIYF. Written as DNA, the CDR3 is TGCGCCAGCAGCTTGGCTACTTCTACTGGAAACACCATATATTTT.

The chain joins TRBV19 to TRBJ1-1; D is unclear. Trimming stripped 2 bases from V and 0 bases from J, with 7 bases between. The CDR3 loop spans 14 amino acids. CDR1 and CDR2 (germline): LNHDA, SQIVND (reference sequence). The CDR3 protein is CASSISRLNTEAFF. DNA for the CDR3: TGTGCCAGTAGTATATCTCGGTTGAACACTGAAGCTTTCTTT.

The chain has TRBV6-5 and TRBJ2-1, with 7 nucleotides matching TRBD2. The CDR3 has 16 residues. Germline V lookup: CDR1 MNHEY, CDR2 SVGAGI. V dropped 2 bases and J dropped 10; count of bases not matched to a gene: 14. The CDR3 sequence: CASSYLSGRERREQFF. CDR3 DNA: TGTGCCAGCAGTTACCTCAGCGGGCGGGAGAGGCGCGAGCAGTTCTTC.

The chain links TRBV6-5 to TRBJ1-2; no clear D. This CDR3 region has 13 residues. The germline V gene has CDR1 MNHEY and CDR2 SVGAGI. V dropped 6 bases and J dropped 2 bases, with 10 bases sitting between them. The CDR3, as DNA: TGTGCCAGCAGCCTAGTCCGGAACTATGGCTACACCTTC. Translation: CASSLVRNYGYTF.

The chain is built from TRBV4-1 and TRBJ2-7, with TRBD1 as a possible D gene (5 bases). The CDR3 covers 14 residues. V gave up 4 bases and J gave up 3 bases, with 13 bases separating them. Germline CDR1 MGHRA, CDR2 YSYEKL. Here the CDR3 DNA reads TGCGCCAGCAGCCTCGACAGTCTAGGCTACGAGCAGTACTTC. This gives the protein CASSLDSLGYEQYF.

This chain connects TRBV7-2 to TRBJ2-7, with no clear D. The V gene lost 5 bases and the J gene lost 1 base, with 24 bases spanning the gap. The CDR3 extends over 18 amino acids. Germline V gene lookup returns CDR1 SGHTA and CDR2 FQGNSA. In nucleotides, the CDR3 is TGTGCCAGCAGCCCACACGTTCGTGAAGTCAGGTTTTCCTACGAGCAGTACTTC. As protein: CASSPHVREVRFSYEQYF.

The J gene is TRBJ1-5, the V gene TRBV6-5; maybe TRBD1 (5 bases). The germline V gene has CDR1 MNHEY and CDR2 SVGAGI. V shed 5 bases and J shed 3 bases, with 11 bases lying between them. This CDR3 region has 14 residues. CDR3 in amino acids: CASSISGYNQPQHF. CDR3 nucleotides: TGTGCCAGCAGTATATCAGGGTACAATCAGCCCCAGCATTTT.

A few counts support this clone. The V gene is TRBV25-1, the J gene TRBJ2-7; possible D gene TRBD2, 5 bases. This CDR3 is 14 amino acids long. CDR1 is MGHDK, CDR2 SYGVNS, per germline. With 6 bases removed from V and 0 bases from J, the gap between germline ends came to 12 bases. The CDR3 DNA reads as TGTGCCAGCAGCTTGGACGGGAACTCCTACGAGCAGTACGTC. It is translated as CASSLDGNSYEQYV.

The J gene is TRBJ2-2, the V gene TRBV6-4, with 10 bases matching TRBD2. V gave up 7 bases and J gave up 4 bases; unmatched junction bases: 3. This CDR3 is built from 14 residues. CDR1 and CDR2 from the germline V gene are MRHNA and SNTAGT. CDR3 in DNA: TGTGCCAGCAAACTAGCGGGGAGCACCGGGGAGCTGTTTTTT. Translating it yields CASKLAGSTGELFF.

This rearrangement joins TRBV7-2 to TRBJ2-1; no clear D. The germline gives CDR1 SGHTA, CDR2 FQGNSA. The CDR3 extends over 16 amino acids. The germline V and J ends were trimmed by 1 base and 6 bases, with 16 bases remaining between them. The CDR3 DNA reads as TGTGCCAGCAGCTTAGGTCCCTTTTCCCCTACCAATGAGCAGTTCTTC. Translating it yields CASSLGPFSPTNEQFF.

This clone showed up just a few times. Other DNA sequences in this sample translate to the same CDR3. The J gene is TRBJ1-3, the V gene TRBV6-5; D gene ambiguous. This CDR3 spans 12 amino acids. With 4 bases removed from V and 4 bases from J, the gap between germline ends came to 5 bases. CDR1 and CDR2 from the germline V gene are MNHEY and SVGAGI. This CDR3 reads CASSSQGNTIYF. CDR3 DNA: TGTGCCAGCAGTTCTCAGGGAAACACCATATATTTT.

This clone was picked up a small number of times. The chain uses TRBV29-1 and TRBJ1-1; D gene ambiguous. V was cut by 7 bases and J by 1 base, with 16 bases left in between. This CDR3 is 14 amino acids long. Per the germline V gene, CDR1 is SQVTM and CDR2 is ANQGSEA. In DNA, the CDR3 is TGCAGCGCTATCCCTCGATTTGGGAACACTGAAGCTTTCTTT. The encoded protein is CSAIPRFGNTEAFF.

In nucleotides, the CDR3 is TGTGCCAGTAACTACAGGGGGCAGAGCAATCAGCCCCAGCATTTT. This codes for CASNYRGQSNQPQHF. The rearrangement uses TRBV19 and TRBJ1-5; 9 nucleotides align to TRBD1. This CDR3 spans 15 amino acids. Per the germline V gene, CDR1 is LNHDA and CDR2 is SQIVND (reference sequence). The V gene end was trimmed by 7 bases and the J gene end by 1 base; junction bases not matched to a gene: 5.